This T cell receptor (beta chain) was recovered during a study of T-cell memory formation after mild COVID-19. Study-wide context: The TCR clusters were mostly specific to one donor.

This clonotype occurred a few times. What it binds is unknown. This CDR3 has 16 residues. TCRdb redid the calling of the 5' RACE reads with MiXCR, one entry per CDR3 protein. The table lists hundreds of thousands of distinct CDR3 sequences, 20% to 25% of them singletons, with 8.4% in the top ten. Study-wide points: Of the contracting clones, CD4+ ones lay mainly in CM and EM, and CD8+ ones in EMRA.

The sequencing input was PBMCs or a T cell subset sorted from them (not recorded which). The sequence derives from an adult woman who had mild COVID-19 (a few samples of this study predate the infection). Cell type and time point are not known. V gene TRBV21-1 combines with J gene TRBJ2-1. TRBV21-1 is designated a pseudogene. This CDR3 is CASSKRVGSSYNEQFF. CDR3 nucleotides: TGTGCCAGCAGCAAAAGAGTGGGGAGCTCCTACAATGAGCAGTTCTTC.